This paragraph reports one T cell receptor beta chain. There is no known antigen for this receptor. The input lacks base qualities; no much larger clone sits a single base away. Genomic DNA was isolated using the Qiagen DNeasy kit from unsorted PBMCs as well as from negatively selected CD4+ and CD8+ fractions. Using primers that anneal to V and J segments, immunoSEQ multiplex PCR amplified the TCR beta CDR3 regions. Amplification bias was minimized using a synthetic immune receptor repertoire, and residual bias was removed computationally after sequencing. The study's own analysis went as follows. Custom Python scripts were used to quantify repertoire diversity as the Shannon entropy index. Unsorted, CD4+ and CD8+ repertoires were analyzed separately, except for combined analyses in which CD4+ and CD8+ sequences were merged in silico. A clone counted as expanded when the clone's frequency after treatment rose at least 2-fold relative to C1D1, and clones undetected at baseline were given a pseudocount of 0.5. Clones with 0 or 1 copy at C1D1 were classified as singleton clones, and clones with 2 or more copies were classified as non-singleton clones. Clones expanded in unsorted samples were labelled as CD4+, CD8+ or unknown by matching protein sequences in sorted samples from the same patient. Wilcoxon tests on paired samples were used to test diversity changes from C1D1 to C4D1. TCRdb's version of the immuneACCESS table is confined to in-frame rearrangements and falls short of the full clone set. An unresolved V gene accounts for under half of the shortfall where checked; the remainder is of unknown origin. The DNA gave D and trimming, while V, J and clone size come from that table. The sample table shows around 50,000 clones, and about 75% are seen once. 12% of the sample belongs to the ten largest clones.

According to the germline V gene, CDR1 reads MNHEY and CDR2 reads SVGAGI. The CDR3 measures 14 amino acids from cysteine to phenylalanine. The read is trimmed to its CDR3 DNA, 42 bases read in frame from base 1. The germline V and J ends show losses of 6 bases and 4 bases respectively, and no gene match explains 8 bases of the junction. This specimen's time point label, per the study, means: cycle 4 day 1 (C4D1), after five to seven weeks of nivolumab. Every trial patient had relapsed following autologous stem cell transplantation, and prior brentuximab vedotin exposure was what differed among cohorts A, B and C. A total of fewer than 65 patients with relapsed/refractory classical Hodgkin lymphoma made up the trial cohort, and each patient's best overall response was complete response, partial response or progressive disease. Trial patients were treated with single-agent nivolumab in the multi-cohort phase II CheckMate 205 trial. Best overall response was determined by an independent review committee according to the 2007 International Working Group response criteria. Trial PBMCs were collected immediately before nivolumab initiation (C1D1) and during therapy at cycle 2 day 1 and cycle 4 day 1. After peripheral blood was drawn into 8 mL Vacutainer Cell Preparation Tubes, PBMCs were isolated by centrifugation and then cryopreserved.

The data were obtained in a study of PD-1 blockade in classical Hodgkin lymphoma (dated by TCRdb to the early 2020s). The study in broad terms: Nivolumab dosing was 3 mg/kg intravenously every 2 weeks, continuing until either disease progression or unacceptable toxicity. The study used TCR beta sequencing and CyTOF to define a peripheral blood immune signature of response to PD-1 blockade in classical Hodgkin lymphoma. The paper as a whole reports these results and caveats: Diversity was lower in patients who began nivolumab less than 1 year after ASCT, so these patients were left out of later analyses to avoid confounding by immune reconstitution. The study was limited to a single clinical trial cohort, and causes of repertoire differences, possibly disease activity or prior therapy, remained undefined. Trial patients achieving complete response had baseline diversity similar to newly diagnosed patients, whereas partial responders and progressors had significantly lower diversity. Newly diagnosed patients were reported to have lower baseline TCR diversity than healthy donors, and relapsed/refractory patients were reported to have lower baseline TCR diversity still. CD4+ but not CD8+ TCR diversity rose significantly by C4D1 (p=0.0027 vs p=0.16), most apparent in complete responders (p=0.02).

The chain was built from TRBV6-5 and TRBJ1-2; 7 central nucleotides agree with TRBD1. The sequence derives from a human donor with classical Hodgkin lymphoma. The input for sequencing was peripheral blood mononuclear cells (PBMCs), taken before the fourth cycle of nivolumab. The CDR3 here reads CASSPGQEIYGYTF. The DNA sequence reads TGTGCCAGCAGCCCCGGACAGGAAATCTATGGCTACACCTTC.